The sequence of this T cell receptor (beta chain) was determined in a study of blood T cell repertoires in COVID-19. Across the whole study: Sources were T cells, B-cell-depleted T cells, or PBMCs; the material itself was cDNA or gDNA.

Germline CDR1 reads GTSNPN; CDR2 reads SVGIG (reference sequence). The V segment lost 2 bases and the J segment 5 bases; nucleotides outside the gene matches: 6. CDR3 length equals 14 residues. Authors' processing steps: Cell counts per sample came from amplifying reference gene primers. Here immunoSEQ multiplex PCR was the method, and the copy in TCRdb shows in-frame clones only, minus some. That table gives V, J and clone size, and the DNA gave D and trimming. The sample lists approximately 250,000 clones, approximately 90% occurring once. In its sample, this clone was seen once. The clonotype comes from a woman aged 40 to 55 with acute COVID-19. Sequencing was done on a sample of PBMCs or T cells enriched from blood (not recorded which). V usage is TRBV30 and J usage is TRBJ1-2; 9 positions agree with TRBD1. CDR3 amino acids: CAWSTRDRAYGYTF. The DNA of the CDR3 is TGTGCCTGGAGTACCAGGGACAGGGCTTATGGCTACACCTTC.